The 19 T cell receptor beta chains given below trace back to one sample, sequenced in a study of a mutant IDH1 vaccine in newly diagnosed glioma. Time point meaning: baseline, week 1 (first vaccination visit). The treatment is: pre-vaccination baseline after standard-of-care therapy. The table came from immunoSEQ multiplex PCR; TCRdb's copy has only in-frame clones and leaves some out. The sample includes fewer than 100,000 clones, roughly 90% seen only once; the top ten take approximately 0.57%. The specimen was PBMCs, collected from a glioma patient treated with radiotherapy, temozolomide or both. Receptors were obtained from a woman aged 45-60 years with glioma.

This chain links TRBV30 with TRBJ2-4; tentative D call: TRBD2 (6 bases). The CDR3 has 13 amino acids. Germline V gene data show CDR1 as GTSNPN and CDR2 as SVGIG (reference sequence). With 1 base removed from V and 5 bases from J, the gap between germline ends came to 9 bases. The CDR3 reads CAWSAGVENIQYF. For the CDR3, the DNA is TGTGCCTGGAGTGCGGGAGTGGAAAACATTCAGTACTTC.

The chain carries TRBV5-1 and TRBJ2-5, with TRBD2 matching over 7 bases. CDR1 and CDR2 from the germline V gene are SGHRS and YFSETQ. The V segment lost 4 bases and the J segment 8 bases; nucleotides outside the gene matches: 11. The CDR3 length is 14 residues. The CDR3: CASSPGRGMETQYF. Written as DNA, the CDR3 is TGCGCCAGCAGCCCCGGGCGGGGGATGGAAACCCAGTACTTC. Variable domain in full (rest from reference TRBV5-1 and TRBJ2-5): KAGVTQTPRYLIKTRGQQVTLSCSPISGHRSVSWYQQTPGQGLQFLFEYFSETQRNKGNFPGRFSGRQFSNSRSEMNVSTLELGDSALYLCASSPGRGMETQYFGPGTRLLVL.

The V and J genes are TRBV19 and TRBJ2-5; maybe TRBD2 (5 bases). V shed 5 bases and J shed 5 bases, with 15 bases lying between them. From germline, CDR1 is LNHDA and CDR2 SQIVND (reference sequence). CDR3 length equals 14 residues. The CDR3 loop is CASSATRPGETQYF. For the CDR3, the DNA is TGTGCCAGTAGTGCAACTAGACCGGGCGAGACCCAGTACTTC.

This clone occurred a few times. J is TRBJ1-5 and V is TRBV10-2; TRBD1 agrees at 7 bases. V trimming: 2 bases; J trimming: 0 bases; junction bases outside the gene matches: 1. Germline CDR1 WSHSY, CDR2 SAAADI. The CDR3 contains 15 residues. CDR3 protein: CASSERGLSNQPQHF. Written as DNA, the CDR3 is TGCGCCAGCAGTGAGAGGGGGCTTAGCAATCAGCCCCAGCATTTT.

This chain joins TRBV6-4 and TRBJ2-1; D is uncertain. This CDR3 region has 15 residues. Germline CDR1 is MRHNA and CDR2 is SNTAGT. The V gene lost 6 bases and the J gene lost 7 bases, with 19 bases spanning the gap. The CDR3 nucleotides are TGTGCCAGCAGCCCCTCGGTTGCGGCGAGAAATGAGCAGTTCTTC. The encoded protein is CASSPSVAARNEQFF.

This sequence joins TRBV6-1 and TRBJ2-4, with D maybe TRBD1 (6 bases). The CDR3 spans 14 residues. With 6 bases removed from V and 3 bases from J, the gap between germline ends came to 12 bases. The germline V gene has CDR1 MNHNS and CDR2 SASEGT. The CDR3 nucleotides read TGTGCCAGCAGCTGGACAGCAGGCAAAAACATTCAGTACTTC. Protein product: CASSWTAGKNIQYF.

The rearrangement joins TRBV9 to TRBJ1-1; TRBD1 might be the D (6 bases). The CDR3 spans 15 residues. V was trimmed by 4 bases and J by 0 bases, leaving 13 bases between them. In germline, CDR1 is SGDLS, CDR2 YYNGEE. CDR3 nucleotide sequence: TGTGCCAGCAGCCTCGGGGGGGGCGTGAACACTGAAGCTTTCTTT. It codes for CASSLGGGVNTEAFF.

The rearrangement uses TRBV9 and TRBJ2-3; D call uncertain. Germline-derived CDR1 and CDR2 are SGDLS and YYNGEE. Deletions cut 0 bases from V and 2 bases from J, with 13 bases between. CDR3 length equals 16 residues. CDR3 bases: TGTGCCAGCAGCGTAGAAGTGGCGGACGCCACAGATACGCAGTATTTT. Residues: CASSVEVADATDTQYF. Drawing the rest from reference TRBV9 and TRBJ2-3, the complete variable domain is DSGVTQTPKHLITATGQRVTLRCSPRSGDLSVYWYQQSLDQGLQFLIQYYNGEERAKGNILERFSAQQFPDLHSELNLSSLELGDSALYFCASSVEVADATDTQYFGPGTRLTVL.

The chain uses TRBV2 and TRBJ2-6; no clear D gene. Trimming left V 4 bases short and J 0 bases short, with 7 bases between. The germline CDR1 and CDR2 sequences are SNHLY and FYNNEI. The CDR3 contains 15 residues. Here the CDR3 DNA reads TGTGCCAGCAGTGGACTGAACTCTGGGGCCAACGTCCTGACTTTC. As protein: CASSGLNSGANVLTF.

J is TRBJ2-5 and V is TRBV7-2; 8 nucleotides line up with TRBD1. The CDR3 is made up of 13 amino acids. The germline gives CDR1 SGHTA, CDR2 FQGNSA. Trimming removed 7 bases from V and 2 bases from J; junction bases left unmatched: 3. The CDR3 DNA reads TGTGCCAGCACCTACAGGGGGCAAGAGACCCAGTACTTC. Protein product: CASTYRGQETQYF.

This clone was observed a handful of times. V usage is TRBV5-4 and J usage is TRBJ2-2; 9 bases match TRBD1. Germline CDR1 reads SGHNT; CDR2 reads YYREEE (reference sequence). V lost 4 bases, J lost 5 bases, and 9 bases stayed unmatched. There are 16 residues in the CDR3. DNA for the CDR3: TGTGCCAGCAGCCCCCCGGGACAGGGAAAGACCGGGGAGCTGTTTTTT. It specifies CASSPPGQGKTGELFF.

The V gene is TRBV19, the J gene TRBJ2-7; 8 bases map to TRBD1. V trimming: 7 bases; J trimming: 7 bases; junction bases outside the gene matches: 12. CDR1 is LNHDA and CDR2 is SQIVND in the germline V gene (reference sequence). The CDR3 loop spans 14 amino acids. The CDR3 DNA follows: TGTGCCAGTAAAGCGGACAGGGACCGGGGAGAGCAGTACTTC. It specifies CASKADRDRGEQYF.

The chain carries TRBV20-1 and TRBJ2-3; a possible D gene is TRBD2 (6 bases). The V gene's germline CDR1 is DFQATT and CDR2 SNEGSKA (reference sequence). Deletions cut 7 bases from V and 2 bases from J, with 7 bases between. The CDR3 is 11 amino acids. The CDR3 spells CSGGVTDTQYF. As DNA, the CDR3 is TGCAGTGGGGGGGTCACAGATACGCAGTATTTT.

CDR3 amino acids: CAWSGGRSTYEQYF. CDR3 nucleotides: TGTGCCTGGAGTGGCGGGAGGAGTACTTACGAGCAGTACTTC. This sequence joins TRBV30 and TRBJ2-7, with 8 bases lining up with TRBD2. V lost 1 base and J lost 4; bases outside the gene matches: 6. The CDR3 covers 14 residues. Looked up from germline, CDR1 is GTSNPN and CDR2 is SVGIG (reference sequence).

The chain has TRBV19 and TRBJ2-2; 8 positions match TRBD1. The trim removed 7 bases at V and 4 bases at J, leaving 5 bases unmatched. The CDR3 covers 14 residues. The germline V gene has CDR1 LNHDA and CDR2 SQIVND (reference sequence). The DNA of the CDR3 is TGTGCCAGTATGGACAGGGTGACCACCGGGGAGCTGTTTTTT. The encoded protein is CASMDRVTTGELFF.

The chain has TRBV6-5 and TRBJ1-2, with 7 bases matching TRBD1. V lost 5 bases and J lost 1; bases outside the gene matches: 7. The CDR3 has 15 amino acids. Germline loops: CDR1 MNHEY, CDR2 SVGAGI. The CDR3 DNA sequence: TGTGCCAGCAGTGCTACAGGGGTTGGTAACTATGGCTACACCTTC. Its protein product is CASSATGVGNYGYTF.

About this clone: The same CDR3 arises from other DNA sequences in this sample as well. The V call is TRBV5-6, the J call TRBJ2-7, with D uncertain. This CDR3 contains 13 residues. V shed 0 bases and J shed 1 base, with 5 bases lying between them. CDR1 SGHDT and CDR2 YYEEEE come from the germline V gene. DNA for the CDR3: TGTGCCAGCAGCTTGGCGGGTTCCTACGAGCAGTACTTC. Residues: CASSLAGSYEQYF.

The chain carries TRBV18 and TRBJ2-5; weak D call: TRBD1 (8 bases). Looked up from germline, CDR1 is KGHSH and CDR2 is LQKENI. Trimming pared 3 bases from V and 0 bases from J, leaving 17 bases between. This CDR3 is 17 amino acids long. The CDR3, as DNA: TGTGCCAGCTCACCTCCAAAGCGGGACAGGTACCAAGAGACCCAGTACTTC. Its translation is CASSPPKRDRYQETQYF.

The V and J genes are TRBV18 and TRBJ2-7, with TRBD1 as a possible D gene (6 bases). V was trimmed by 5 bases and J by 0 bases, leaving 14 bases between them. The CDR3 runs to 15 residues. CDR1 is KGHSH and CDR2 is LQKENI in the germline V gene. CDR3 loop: CASSSGTQSSYEQYF. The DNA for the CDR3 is TGTGCCAGCTCATCCGGGACACAAAGCTCCTACGAGCAGTACTTC.